The 4 T cell receptor beta chains reported below all come from one sample, sequenced in a study of cytomegalovirus exposure and HLA in healthy donors. 60 Vbeta and 13 Jbeta primers were used in PCR. Profiled with immunoSEQ multiplex PCR; TCRdb holds only in-frame clones, not every one. The sample contains some 130,000 clones, 79% of which appear only once. Sequenced sample: PBMCs. The receptors were gathered from a male donor in good health and CMV-seronegative.

This clone was seen once. The chain combines TRBV7-6 with TRBJ2-7; the D is unclear. This CDR3 is built from 13 residues. With 5 bases removed from V and 5 bases from J, the gap between germline ends came to 13 bases. The germline V gene has CDR1 SGHVS and CDR2 FNYEAQ. The DNA of the CDR3 is TGTGCCAGCAGCCGCAGAAAAGAGGACGAGCAGTACTTC. Protein product: CASSRRKEDEQYF. Using reference TRBV7-6 and TRBJ2-7 for the parts outside the CDR3, the full variable domain is GAGVSQSPRYKVTKRGQDVALRCDPISGHVSLYWYRQALGQGPEFLTYFNYEAQQDKSGLPNDRFSAERPEGSISTLTIQRTEQRDSAMYRCASSRRKEDEQYFGPGTRLTVT.

The chain joins TRBV29-1 to TRBJ2-7, with D possibly being TRBD1 (5 bases). CDR1 is SQVTM and CDR2 is ANQGSEA in the germline V gene. There are 12 residues in the CDR3. V dropped 2 bases and J dropped 3 bases, with 8 bases sitting between them. The CDR3 DNA sequence: TGCAGCGTTGAACAGGGAAGCTACGAGCAGTACTTC. It specifies CSVEQGSYEQYF.

This clone was found once. The rearrangement uses TRBV29-1 and TRBJ2-1; 8 bases fit TRBD1. The CDR3 runs 14 residues. CDR1 is SQVTM and CDR2 is ANQGSEA in the germline V gene. Trimming took 5 bases from V and 8 from J; bases not matched to a gene: 11. Written as DNA, the CDR3 is TGCAGCGTTACAGGGGGTCCCTCTGGCGATGAGCAGTTCTTC. It specifies CSVTGGPSGDEQFF.

The chain links TRBV4-3 to TRBJ2-2, with a tentative D call TRBD1 (6 bases). Trimming took off 5 bases at V and 6 bases at J, with 13 bases between the two ends. The length of the CDR3 is 14 residues. Per germline, CDR1 LGHNA and CDR2 YSLEER. DNA of the CDR3: TGCGCCAGCAGCGAACAGGGCGCCGCCGGGGAGCTGTTTTTT. Its protein is CASSEQGAAGELFF.